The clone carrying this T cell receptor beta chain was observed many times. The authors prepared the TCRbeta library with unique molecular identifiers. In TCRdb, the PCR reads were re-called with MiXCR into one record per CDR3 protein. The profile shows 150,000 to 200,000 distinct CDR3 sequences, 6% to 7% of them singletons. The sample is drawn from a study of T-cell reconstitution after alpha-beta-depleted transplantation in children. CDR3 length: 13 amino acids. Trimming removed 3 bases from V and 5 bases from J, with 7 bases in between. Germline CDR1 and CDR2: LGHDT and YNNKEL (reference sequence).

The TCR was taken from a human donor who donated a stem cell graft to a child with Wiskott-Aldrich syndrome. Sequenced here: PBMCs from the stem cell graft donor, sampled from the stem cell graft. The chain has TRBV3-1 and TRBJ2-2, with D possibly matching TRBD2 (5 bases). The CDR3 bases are TGTGCCAGCAGCCAGGGAGCGACCGGGGAGCTGTTTTTT. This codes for CASSQGATGELFF.